Sequencing of this T cell receptor (beta chain) was carried out in a study of T cells in Graves' hyperthyroidism and ophthalmopathy. CDR1 and CDR2 from the germline V gene are SGHRS and YFSETQ. This CDR3 has 14 amino acids. Trimming took off 4 bases at V and 1 base at J, with 11 bases between the two ends. This clonotype was recorded many times. What it recognizes is unknown. Researchers amplified the TCR beta CDR3 regions from RNA transcripts. The primer set for the first-round RT-PCR of the TCR CDR3 was HTBI. TCRdb fed the multiplex PCR reads into MiXCR, producing one record per CDR3 protein. The sample records about 420,000 distinct CDR3 sequences, roughly 13% being singletons. General study points: Blood also carried most thyroid clonotypes expanded above 0.001.

Calling Graves' hyperthyroidism stable meant ophthalmopathy did not progress within 18 months. Diagnosing involved the use of clinical symptoms, serum thyroxine and TRAb, thyroid ultrasound and orbital computed tomography. The source of the PBMCs was 10 ml of fresh peripheral blood. The chain joins TRBV5-1 to TRBJ1-1, with a weak D call TRBD1 (5 bases). The receptor comes from a woman aged 18-29 years with Graves' hyperthyroidism. What was sequenced was blood. The CDR3 DNA reads as TGCGCCAGCAGCATCCGGGGCAAGAACACTGAAGCTTTCTTT. Translation: CASSIRGKNTEAFF.